This T cell receptor (beta chain) derives from a study of beta chain features in type 1 diabetes. Across the study: All samples yielded 107,917,701 examined sorted cells.

This clone was found a few times. Its antigen is currently unknown. Germline V gene sequence: CDR1 SQVTM, CDR2 ANQGSEA. The CDR3 runs 11 residues. V lost 3 bases and J 11 bases, leaving 13 bases between the germline ends. Study-level points and caveats: The study found moderately but significantly shorter TCRB CDR3s in all four CD4+ subsets of Type 1 diabetes patients.

TCRB transcripts that were expressed got sequenced, as all of the isolated RNA had been reverse transcribed. The repertoire was sequenced with immunoSEQ multiplex PCR; TCRdb's copy has only in-frame clones and lacks some. The table lists hundreds of thousands of clones, 11% to 15% of them singletons. Material for sequencing was naive CD4+ T cells from blood. V usage is TRBV29-1 and J usage is TRBJ1-1; D is unresolved. The receptor comes from a man aged 18 to 30 with type 1 diabetes. The CDR3 sequence: CSVEWNNGAFF. The CDR3 DNA reads TGCAGCGTTGAGTGGAACAATGGTGCTTTCTTT. The variable domain in full, completed from reference TRBV29-1 and TRBJ1-1, reads SAVISQKPSRDICQRGTSLTIQCQVDSQVTMMFWYRQQPGQSLTLIATANQGSEATYESGFVIDKFPISRPNLTFSTLTVSNMSPEDSSIYLCSVEWNNGAFFGQGTRLTVV.